Listed below are T cell receptor beta chains from one sample, sequenced in a study of CD8 T cells in ankylosing spondylitis. TCRdb re-called the 5' RACE reads with MiXCR, one entry per CDR3 protein. The sample records some 250,000 distinct CDR3 sequences, approximately 12% being singletons. Sequenced: blood, either unsorted or a sorted T cell fraction (not recorded which). These receptors all stem from a male donor with ankylosing spondylitis or in good health (not recorded which). CDR3s include the opening cysteine and the closing phenylalanine or tryptophan.

j_call v_call cdr3_aa
TRBJ2-1 TRBV27 CASSALRDYTYNEQFF
TRBJ1-3 TRBV12-3/TRBV12-4 CASSLGTGNTIYF
TRBJ2-3 TRBV7-6 CASIPGGYTDTQYF
TRBJ2-7 TRBV9 CASSLLPTSGEQYF
TRBJ2-7 TRBV5-1 CASSPGPGTGTGQYF
TRBJ2-3 TRBV12-3/TRBV12-4 CASRVGFLDTQYF
TRBJ1-2 TRBV28 CASRSPGQGIMGYTF
TRBJ2-2 TRBV15 CATSRKGVRSNTGELFF
TRBJ2-1 TRBV6-1 CASSDYSRDYNNEQFF
TRBJ2-5 TRBV3-1 CASSQDYSQETQYF
TRBJ2-5 TRBV5-1 CASSLERSQETQYF
TRBJ2-3 TRBV28 CASSFQRLAAYTDTQYF
TRBJ1-2 TRBV10-2 CASSESPGRDGYTF
TRBJ1-2 TRBV20-1 CSAGDRVNYGYTF
TRBJ1-1 TRBV5-1 CASSPRQGDTEAFF
TRBJ2-2 TRBV20-1 CSAPLAGDHTGELFF
TRBJ1-5 TRBV3-1 CASSRSYSNQPQHF
TRBJ2-3 TRBV7-2 CASSPRRTDTQYF